Listed below are T cell receptor beta chains from one sample, sequenced in a study of blood T cell repertoires in COVID-19. TCRdb's copy holds only in-frame clones and misses some; the assay was immunoSEQ multiplex PCR. The sample lists 190,000 or so clones; 85% to 90% were seen once. Sequencing was carried out using peripheral blood. These receptors were taken from a man aged 35 to 55 with active or convalescent COVID-19. The CDR3 runs from the conserved cysteine through the conserved F or W. The D gene is left open where the match is weak. Size is omitted from some rows. Given values are once, few, many or a class for expanded clones.

abundance: -; d_gene: TRBD1; j_gene: TRBJ1-5; v_gene: TRBV6-2/TRBV6-3; CDR3nt: TGTGCCAGCAGTAAAATACAGGGGGCAGGTCAGCCCCAGCATTTT; CDR3aa: CASSKIQGAGQPQHF
abundance: -; d_gene: -; j_gene: TRBJ2-1; v_gene: TRBV11-2; CDR3nt: TGTGCCAGCAGCTTAAAATACGGGGAGCAGTTCTTC; CDR3aa: CASSLKYGEQFF
abundance: -; d_gene: TRBD1; j_gene: TRBJ2-1; v_gene: TRBV11-2; CDR3nt: TGTGCCAGCAGCTTAATTGGACAGGGTAGGAATGAGCAGTTCTTC; CDR3aa: CASSLIGQGRNEQFF
abundance: -; d_gene: -; j_gene: TRBJ1-6; v_gene: TRBV13; CDR3nt: TGTGCCAGCAGCCTCGAACGGGGGGATTCACCCCTCCACTTT; CDR3aa: CASSLERGDSPLHF
abundance: -; d_gene: TRBD2; j_gene: TRBJ2-3; v_gene: TRBV5-1; CDR3nt: TGCGCCAGCAGCTTAGCGGGGGGGCCCGCAGATACGCAGTATTTT; CDR3aa: CASSLAGGPADTQYF
abundance: -; d_gene: -; j_gene: TRBJ1-1; v_gene: TRBV7-8; CDR3nt: TGTGCCAGCAGCTTATTAGTGGGACATTTGAACACTGAAGCTTTCTTT; CDR3aa: CASSLLVGHLNTEAFF
abundance: -; d_gene: -; j_gene: TRBJ1-5; v_gene: TRBV10-3; CDR3nt: TGTGCCATCAGTGAGTCGACCAGGGGAAATCAGCCCCAGCATTTT; CDR3aa: CAISESTRGNQPQHF
abundance: -; d_gene: -; j_gene: TRBJ1-6; v_gene: TRBV5-1; CDR3nt: TGCGCCAGCAGCTTGGACGGGGGGGAGAATTCACCCCTCCACTTT; CDR3aa: CASSLDGGENSPLHF
abundance: -; d_gene: TRBD2; j_gene: TRBJ2-3; v_gene: TRBV7-8; CDR3nt: TGTGCCAGCAGCTTAGGTGCTAGCGGGGGCACAGATACGCAGTATTTT; CDR3aa: CASSLGASGGTDTQYF
abundance: -; d_gene: -; j_gene: TRBJ1-4; v_gene: TRBV4-3; CDR3nt: TGCGCCAGCAGCCTATGGACAAGTGAAAAACTGTTTTTT; CDR3aa: CASSLWTSEKLFF
abundance: -; d_gene: TRBD1; j_gene: TRBJ1-3; v_gene: TRBV4-1; CDR3nt: TGCGCCAGCAGCCAACCGGACAGGGATTCTGGAAACACCATATATTTT; CDR3aa: CASSQPDRDSGNTIYF
abundance: -; d_gene: TRBD1; j_gene: TRBJ2-7; v_gene: TRBV5-4; CDR3nt: TGTGCCAGCAGCTTGGGGGACAGGGGTGAGCAGTACTTC; CDR3aa: CASSLGDRGEQYF
abundance: -; d_gene: -; j_gene: TRBJ2-3; v_gene: TRBV5-8; CDR3nt: TGTGCCAGCAGCAGACGACAGGCCACAGATACGCAGTATTTT; CDR3aa: CASSRRQATDTQYF
abundance: -; d_gene: -; j_gene: TRBJ2-5; v_gene: TRBV5-4; CDR3nt: TGTGCCAGCAGCTACAGCCCTGATGAACAAGAGACCCAGTACTTC; CDR3aa: CASSYSPDEQETQYF
abundance: -; d_gene: -; j_gene: TRBJ2-7; v_gene: TRBV12-3/TRBV12-4; CDR3nt: TGTGCCAGCAGTTTAGTTGAGGGTGGGGAGCAGTACTTC; CDR3aa: CASSLVEGGEQYF
abundance: -; d_gene: TRBD2; j_gene: TRBJ2-1; v_gene: TRBV6-2/TRBV6-3; CDR3nt: TGTGCCAGCAGCCTCCCCGGGGGGGGTTACAATGAGCAGTTCTTC; CDR3aa: CASSLPGGGYNEQFF
abundance: -; d_gene: TRBD2; j_gene: TRBJ2-3; v_gene: TRBV9; CDR3nt: TGTGCCAGCAGCGTATCTGGGCAGCGGGGGGGCCGGGAAGATACGCAGTATTTT; CDR3aa: CASSVSGQRGGREDTQYF
abundance: -; d_gene: TRBD1; j_gene: TRBJ2-7; v_gene: TRBV5-1; CDR3nt: TGCGCCAGCAGCGCTGAGACAGGGGACTACGAGCAGTACTTC; CDR3aa: CASSAETGDYEQYF
abundance: -; d_gene: -; j_gene: TRBJ1-2; v_gene: TRBV19; CDR3nt: TGTGCCAGTAGTATAGGGCAACAGGCGCCCTATGGCTACACCTTC; CDR3aa: CASSIGQQAPYGYTF
abundance: -; d_gene: TRBD1; j_gene: TRBJ1-4; v_gene: TRBV4-2; CDR3nt: TGTGCCAGCAGCCAAGAAGGGACAGTTAATGAAAAACTGTTTTTT; CDR3aa: CASSQEGTVNEKLFF
abundance: -; d_gene: -; j_gene: TRBJ2-2; v_gene: TRBV19; CDR3nt: TGTGCCAGTAGTATAGCAGGGGACGCCGGGGAGCTGTTTTTT; CDR3aa: CASSIAGDAGELFF
abundance: once; d_gene: TRBD1; j_gene: TRBJ1-1; v_gene: TRBV18; CDR3nt: TGTGCCAGCTCACCCGGGACAGGGGGCACTGAAGCTTTCTTT; CDR3aa: CASSPGTGGTEAFF
abundance: few; d_gene: TRBD1; j_gene: TRBJ1-5; v_gene: TRBV19; CDR3nt: TGTGCCAGTAGTCTACTTCCGGGACAGGGGGCATCGAGGCCCCAGCATTTT; CDR3aa: CASSLLPGQGASRPQHF
abundance: -; d_gene: -; j_gene: TRBJ1-6; v_gene: TRBV27; CDR3nt: TGTGCCAGCAGCCTGGGGCGTTCACCCCTCCACTTT; CDR3aa: CASSLGRSPLHF
abundance: -; d_gene: TRBD2; j_gene: TRBJ2-2; v_gene: TRBV2; CDR3nt: TGTGCCAGCCGACCAGGACGTAGCGGGGGCCGGGTCGGGGAGCTGTTTTTT; CDR3aa: CASRPGRSGGRVGELFF
abundance: -; d_gene: -; j_gene: TRBJ1-3; v_gene: TRBV9; CDR3nt: TGTGCCAGCAGCGCCCTGGCGTGGATGGAGAGCTCTGGAAACACCATATATTTT; CDR3aa: CASSALAWMESSGNTIYF
abundance: -; d_gene: -; j_gene: TRBJ1-5; v_gene: TRBV6-5; CDR3nt: TGTGCCAGCAGTTACTCGGGGCCGTTCCAGCCCCAGCATTTT; CDR3aa: CASSYSGPFQPQHF
abundance: -; d_gene: -; j_gene: TRBJ2-3; v_gene: TRBV5-4; CDR3nt: TGTGCCAGCAGCTTGGGGAGGGATAGCACAGATACGCAGTATTTT; CDR3aa: CASSLGRDSTDTQYF
abundance: -; d_gene: -; j_gene: TRBJ1-1; v_gene: TRBV6-1; CDR3nt: TGTGCCAGCAGTGAGCGATATGGGAACACTGAAGCTTTCTTT; CDR3aa: CASSERYGNTEAFF
abundance: -; d_gene: -; j_gene: TRBJ1-5; v_gene: TRBV6-1; CDR3nt: TGTGCCAGCAGTGAAGTTGAGATACGCAATCAGCCCCAGCATTTT; CDR3aa: CASSEVEIRNQPQHF
abundance: -; d_gene: TRBD1; j_gene: TRBJ1-4; v_gene: TRBV30; CDR3nt: TGTGCCTGGTTCTCGGGACAGGGGAGGGATGAAAAACTGTTTTTT; CDR3aa: CAWFSGQGRDEKLFF
abundance: -; d_gene: -; j_gene: TRBJ2-3; v_gene: TRBV2; CDR3nt: TGTGCCAGCAGCAATCAGGCCACTAGCACAGATACGCAGTATTTT; CDR3aa: CASSNQATSTDTQYF
abundance: -; d_gene: -; j_gene: TRBJ2-3; v_gene: TRBV7-2; CDR3nt: TGTGCCAGCAGTTTAACAGGGTACGATACAGATACGCAGTATTTT; CDR3aa: CASSLTGYDTDTQYF
abundance: -; d_gene: -; j_gene: TRBJ1-6; v_gene: TRBV19; CDR3nt: TGTGCCAGTAGTGACAGGTTTAATTCACCCCTCCACTTT; CDR3aa: CASSDRFNSPLHF
abundance: -; d_gene: -; j_gene: TRBJ1-5; v_gene: TRBV7-9; CDR3nt: TGTGCCAGCGCCGGGGGAAGCGGCAATCAGCCCCAGCATTTT; CDR3aa: CASAGGSGNQPQHF
abundance: -; d_gene: TRBD2; j_gene: TRBJ2-2; v_gene: TRBV9; CDR3nt: TGTGCCAGCAGCGTGGAGGGGCTAGCGGGGGATTCGAACACCGGGGAGCTGTTTTTT; CDR3aa: CASSVEGLAGDSNTGELFF
abundance: -; d_gene: -; j_gene: TRBJ2-7; v_gene: TRBV11-3; CDR3nt: TGTGCCAGCAGCTTATTAGCTTACGAGCAGTACTTC; CDR3aa: CASSLLAYEQYF
abundance: -; d_gene: -; j_gene: TRBJ1-5; v_gene: TRBV7-8; CDR3nt: TGTGCCAGCAGCTTAGTGGTTCAGGGGAGCAATCAGCCCCAGCATTTT; CDR3aa: CASSLVVQGSNQPQHF
abundance: -; d_gene: -; j_gene: TRBJ1-5; v_gene: TRBV5-1; CDR3nt: TGCGCCAGCAGCTTGGGCGGGAATAGCAATCAGCCCCAGCATTTT; CDR3aa: CASSLGGNSNQPQHF
abundance: -; d_gene: TRBD1; j_gene: TRBJ2-3; v_gene: TRBV30; CDR3nt: TGTGCCTGGAGTGTGGGGGACAGGCCAAGCACAGATACGCAGTATTTT; CDR3aa: CAWSVGDRPSTDTQYF
abundance: -; d_gene: TRBD1; j_gene: TRBJ2-7; v_gene: TRBV4-2; CDR3nt: TGTGCCAGCAGCCAGGGACAGAGATCCTACGAGCAGTACTTC; CDR3aa: CASSQGQRSYEQYF
abundance: -; d_gene: TRBD1; j_gene: TRBJ2-3; v_gene: TRBV3-1/TRBV3-2; CDR3nt: TGTGCCAGCAGCCGCGGACAGGGGGACGCGCAGTATTTT; CDR3aa: CASSRGQGDAQYF
abundance: -; d_gene: TRBD1; j_gene: TRBJ2-2; v_gene: TRBV28; CDR3nt: TGTGCCAGCAACCTACAGGGGGCGTCCACCGGGGAGCTGTTTTTT; CDR3aa: CASNLQGASTGELFF
abundance: -; d_gene: -; j_gene: TRBJ1-2; v_gene: TRBV28; CDR3nt: TGTGCCAGCACCAGCCTCCAGGACAGCCAATATGGCTACACCTTC; CDR3aa: CASTSLQDSQYGYTF
abundance: -; d_gene: TRBD1; j_gene: TRBJ2-7; v_gene: TRBV12-5; CDR3nt: TGTGCTAGTGGTTTGGCCCAGACAGGGTTGGGACCCTACGAGCAGTACTTC; CDR3aa: CASGLAQTGLGPYEQYF
abundance: -; d_gene: -; j_gene: TRBJ1-3; v_gene: TRBV5-1; CDR3nt: TGCGCCAGCAGCTTAGGGGTCGCGGGAAACACCATATATTTT; CDR3aa: CASSLGVAGNTIYF
abundance: -; d_gene: TRBD1; j_gene: TRBJ1-2; v_gene: TRBV5-1; CDR3nt: TGCGCCAGCAGCCCCGGGACAGCTCATGGCTACACCTTC; CDR3aa: CASSPGTAHGYTF
abundance: -; d_gene: -; j_gene: TRBJ2-5; v_gene: TRBV5-4; CDR3nt: TGTGCCAGCAGCTTCGGTAGCCAAGAGACCCAGTACTTC; CDR3aa: CASSFGSQETQYF
abundance: -; d_gene: -; j_gene: TRBJ2-5; v_gene: TRBV30; CDR3nt: TGTGCCTGGAGTTTTGGAGGGGCCGGGGAAGAGACCCAGTACTTC; CDR3aa: CAWSFGGAGEETQYF
abundance: -; d_gene: TRBD1; j_gene: TRBJ1-1; v_gene: TRBV5-4; CDR3nt: TGTGCCAGCAGCCAAACAGGGGACACTGAAGCTTTCTTT; CDR3aa: CASSQTGDTEAFF
abundance: -; d_gene: -; j_gene: TRBJ2-1; v_gene: TRBV13; CDR3nt: TGTGCCAGCAGGTCTGGGCCTTTTGACCACAATGAGCAGTTCTTC; CDR3aa: CASRSGPFDHNEQFF
abundance: -; d_gene: -; j_gene: TRBJ1-6; v_gene: TRBV6-1; CDR3nt: TGTGCCAGCAGTGATGAGTTCCCTAATTCACCCCTCCACTTT; CDR3aa: CASSDEFPNSPLHF
abundance: -; d_gene: -; j_gene: TRBJ2-7; v_gene: TRBV3-1/TRBV3-2; CDR3nt: TGTGCCAGCAGCCACAGGCCCTACGAGCAGTACTTC; CDR3aa: CASSHRPYEQYF
abundance: few; d_gene: TRBD1; j_gene: TRBJ2-6; v_gene: TRBV27; CDR3nt: TGTGCCAGCAGTCGACAGGGGGCGTTTTCTGGGGCCAACGTCCTGACTTTC; CDR3aa: CASSRQGAFSGANVLTF
abundance: -; d_gene: -; j_gene: TRBJ1-4; v_gene: TRBV5-1; CDR3nt: TGCGCCAGCAGCTCAACAGGGATGGGGAATGAAAAACTGTTTTTT; CDR3aa: CASSSTGMGNEKLFF